This T cell receptor (beta chain) was obtained from a study of PD-1 blockade in classical Hodgkin lymphoma. Across the whole study: Patients got intravenous nivolumab 3 mg/kg every 2 weeks. Study outcomes and limitations: By C4D1 there was a significant rise in CD4+ TCR diversity but not in CD8+ TCR diversity. Diversity similar to that of newly diagnosed patients was seen at baseline in complete responders.

Time point denoted: cycle 4 day 1 (C4D1), after 5 to 7 weeks of nivolumab. With no exception, relapse followed autologous stem cell transplantation in all patients, and brentuximab vedotin exposure varied. Clones were sequenced by immunoSEQ multiplex PCR, and TCRdb holds only the in-frame ones, with some missing. The sample holds tens of thousands of clones, 60% to 70% seen once. A remark on this clone: What it recognizes is unknown.

The material was peripheral blood mononuclear cells (PBMCs), obtained before the fourth cycle of nivolumab. The clonotype was recovered from a human donor with classical Hodgkin lymphoma.

The CDR3 region has the DNA TGTGCCAGCAGCCCCGACTCCGCAGCTGAAGCTTTCTTT. Residues: CASSPDSAAEAFF. The V call is TRBV6-6, the J call TRBJ1-1, with D unresolved. This CDR3 spans 13 amino acids. Per the germline V gene, CDR1 is MNHNY and CDR2 is SVGAGI (reference sequence). V was shortened by 6 bases and J by 6 bases, with 14 bases between the two germline ends.